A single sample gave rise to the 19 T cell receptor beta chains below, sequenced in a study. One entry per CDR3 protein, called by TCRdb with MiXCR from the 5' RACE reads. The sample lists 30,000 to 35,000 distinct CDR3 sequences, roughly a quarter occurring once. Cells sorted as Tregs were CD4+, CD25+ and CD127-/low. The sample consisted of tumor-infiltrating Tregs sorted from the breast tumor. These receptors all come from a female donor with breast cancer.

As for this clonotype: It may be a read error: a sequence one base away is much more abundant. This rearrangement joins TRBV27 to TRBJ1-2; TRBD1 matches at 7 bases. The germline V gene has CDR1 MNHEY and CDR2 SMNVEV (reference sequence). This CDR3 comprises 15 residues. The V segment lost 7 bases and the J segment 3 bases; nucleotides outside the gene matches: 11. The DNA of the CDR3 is TGTGCCAGCACCCCTAGACAGGGTGGACACTATGGCTACACCTTC. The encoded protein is CASTPRQGGHYGYTF.

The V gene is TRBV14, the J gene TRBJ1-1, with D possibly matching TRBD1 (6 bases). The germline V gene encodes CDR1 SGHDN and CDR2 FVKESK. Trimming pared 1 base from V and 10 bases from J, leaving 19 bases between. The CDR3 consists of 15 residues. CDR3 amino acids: CASSQGQGPVVGAFF. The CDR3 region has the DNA TGTGCCAGCAGCCAAGGGCAGGGGCCTGTAGTGGGAGCTTTCTTT.

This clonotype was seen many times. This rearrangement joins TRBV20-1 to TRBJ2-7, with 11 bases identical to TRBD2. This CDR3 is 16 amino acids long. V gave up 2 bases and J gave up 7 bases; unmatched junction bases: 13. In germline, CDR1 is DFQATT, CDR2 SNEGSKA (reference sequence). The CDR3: CSARPNGLAGTEEQYF. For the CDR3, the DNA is TGCAGTGCTAGACCCAATGGACTAGCGGGTACTGAAGAGCAGTACTTC.

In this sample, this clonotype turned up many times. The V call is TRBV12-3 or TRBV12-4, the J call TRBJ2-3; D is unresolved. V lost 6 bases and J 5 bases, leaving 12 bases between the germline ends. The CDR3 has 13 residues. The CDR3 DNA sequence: TGTGCCAGCAGCCGTGGTGGCCGAGATACGCAGTATTTT. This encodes CASSRGGRDTQYF.

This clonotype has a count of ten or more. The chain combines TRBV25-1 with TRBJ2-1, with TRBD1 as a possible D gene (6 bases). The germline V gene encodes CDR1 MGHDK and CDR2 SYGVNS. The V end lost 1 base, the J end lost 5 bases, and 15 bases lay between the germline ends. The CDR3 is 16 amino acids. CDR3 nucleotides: TGTGCCAGCAGTGAATTTCAGGGGCCCAAGCACAATGAGCAGTTCTTC. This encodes CASSEFQGPKHNEQFF.

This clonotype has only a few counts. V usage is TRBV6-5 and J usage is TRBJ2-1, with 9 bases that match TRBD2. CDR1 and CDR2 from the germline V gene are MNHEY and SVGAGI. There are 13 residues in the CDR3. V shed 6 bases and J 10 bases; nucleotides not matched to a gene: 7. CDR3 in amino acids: CASRPTLAGEQFF. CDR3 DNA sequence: TGTGCCAGCAGACCTACCCTAGCGGGAGAGCAGTTCTTC.

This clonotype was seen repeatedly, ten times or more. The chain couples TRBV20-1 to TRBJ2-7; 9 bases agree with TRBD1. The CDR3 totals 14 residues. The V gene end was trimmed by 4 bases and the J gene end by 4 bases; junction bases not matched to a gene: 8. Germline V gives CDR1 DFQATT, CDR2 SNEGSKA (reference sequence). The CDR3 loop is CSATQDRGRYEQYF. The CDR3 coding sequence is TGCAGTGCTACCCAAGACAGGGGGAGGTACGAGCAGTACTTC.

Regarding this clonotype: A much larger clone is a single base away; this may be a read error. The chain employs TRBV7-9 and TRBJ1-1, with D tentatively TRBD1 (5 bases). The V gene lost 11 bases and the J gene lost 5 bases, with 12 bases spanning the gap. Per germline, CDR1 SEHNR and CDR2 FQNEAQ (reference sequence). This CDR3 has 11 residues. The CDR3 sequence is CAGVGGTEAFF. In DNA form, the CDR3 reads TGTGCCGGAGTCGGGGGAACTGAAGCTTTCTTT.

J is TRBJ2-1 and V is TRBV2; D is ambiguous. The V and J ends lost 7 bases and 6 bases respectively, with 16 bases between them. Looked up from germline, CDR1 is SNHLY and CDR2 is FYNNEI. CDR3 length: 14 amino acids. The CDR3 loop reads CASIRSLTFNEQFF. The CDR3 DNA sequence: TGTGCCAGCATCCGGTCACTGACCTTCAATGAGCAGTTCTTC.

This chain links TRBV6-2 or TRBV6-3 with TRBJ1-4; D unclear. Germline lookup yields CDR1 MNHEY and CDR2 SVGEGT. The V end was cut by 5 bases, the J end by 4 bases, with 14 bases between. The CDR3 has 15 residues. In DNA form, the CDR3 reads TGTGCCAGCAGTCTTCGTCCCCCTGGTAATGAAAAACTGTTTTTT. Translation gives CASSLRPPGNEKLFF.

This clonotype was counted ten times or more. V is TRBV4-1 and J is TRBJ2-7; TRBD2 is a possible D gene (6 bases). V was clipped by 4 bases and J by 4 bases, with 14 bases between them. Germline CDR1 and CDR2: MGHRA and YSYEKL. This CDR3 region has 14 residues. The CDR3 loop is CASSRKDYPYEQYF. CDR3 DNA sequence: TGCGCCAGCAGCCGTAAGGACTACCCGTACGAGCAGTACTTC.

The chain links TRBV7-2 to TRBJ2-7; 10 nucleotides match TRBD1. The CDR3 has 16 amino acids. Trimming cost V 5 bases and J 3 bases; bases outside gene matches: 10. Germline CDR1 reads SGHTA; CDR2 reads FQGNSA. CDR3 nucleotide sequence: TGTGCCAGCAGCAGAGACACCCGGACAGGGGGCTACGAGCAGTACTTC. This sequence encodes CASSRDTRTGGYEQYF.

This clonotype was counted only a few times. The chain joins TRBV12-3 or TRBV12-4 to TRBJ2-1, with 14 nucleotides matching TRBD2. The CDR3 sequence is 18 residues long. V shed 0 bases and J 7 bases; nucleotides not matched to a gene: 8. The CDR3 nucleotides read TGTGCCAGCAGTTTAGCGGGCGTCGGGACTAGCGGGAGAAATGAGCAGTTCTTC. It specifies CASSLAGVGTSGRNEQFF.

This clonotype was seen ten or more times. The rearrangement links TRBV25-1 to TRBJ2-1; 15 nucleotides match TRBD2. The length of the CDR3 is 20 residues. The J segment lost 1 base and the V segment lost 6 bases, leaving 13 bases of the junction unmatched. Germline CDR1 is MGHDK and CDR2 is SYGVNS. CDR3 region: CASSGAGLAGGPWSYNEQFF. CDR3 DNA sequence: TGTGCCAGCAGCGGAGCAGGACTAGCGGGAGGGCCCTGGTCCTACAATGAGCAGTTCTTC.

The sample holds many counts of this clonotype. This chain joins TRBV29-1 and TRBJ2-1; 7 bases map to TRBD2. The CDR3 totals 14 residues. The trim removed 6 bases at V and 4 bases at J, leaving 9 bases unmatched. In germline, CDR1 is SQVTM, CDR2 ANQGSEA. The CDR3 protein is CSVGASGEYNEQFF. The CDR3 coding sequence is TGCAGCGTAGGGGCTAGCGGAGAGTACAATGAGCAGTTCTTC.

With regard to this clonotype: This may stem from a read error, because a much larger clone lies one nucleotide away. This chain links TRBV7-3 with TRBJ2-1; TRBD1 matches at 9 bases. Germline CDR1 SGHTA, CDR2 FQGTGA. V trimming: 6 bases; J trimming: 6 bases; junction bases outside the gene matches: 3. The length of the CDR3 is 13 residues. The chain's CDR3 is CASSLTGGNEQFF. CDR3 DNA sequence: TGTGCCAGCAGTCTGACAGGGGGCAATGAGCAGTTCTTC. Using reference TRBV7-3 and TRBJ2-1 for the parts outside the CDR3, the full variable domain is GAGVSQTPSNKVTEKGKYVELRCDPISGHTALYWYRQSLGQGPEFLIYFQGTGAADDSGLPNDRFFAVRPEGSVSTLKIQRTERGDSAVYLCASSLTGGNEQFFGPGTRLTVL.

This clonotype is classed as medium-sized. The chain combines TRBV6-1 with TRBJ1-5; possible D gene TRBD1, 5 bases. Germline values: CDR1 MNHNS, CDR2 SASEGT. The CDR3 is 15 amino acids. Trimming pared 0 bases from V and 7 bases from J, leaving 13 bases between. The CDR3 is CASSEAPGGVQPQHF. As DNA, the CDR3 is TGTGCCAGCAGTGAAGCGCCGGGAGGGGTCCAGCCCCAGCATTTT.

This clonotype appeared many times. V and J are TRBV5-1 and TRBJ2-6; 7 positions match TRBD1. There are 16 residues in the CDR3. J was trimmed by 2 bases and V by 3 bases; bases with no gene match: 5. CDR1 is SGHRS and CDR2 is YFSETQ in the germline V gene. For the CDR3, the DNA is TGCGCCAGCAGCTCAAGAACAGGGGCTGGGGCCAACGTCCTGACTTTC. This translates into CASSSRTGAGANVLTF.

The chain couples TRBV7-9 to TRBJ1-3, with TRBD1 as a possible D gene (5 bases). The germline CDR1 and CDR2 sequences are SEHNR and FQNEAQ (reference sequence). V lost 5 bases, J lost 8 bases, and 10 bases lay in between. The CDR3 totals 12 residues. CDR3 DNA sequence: TGTGCCAGCAGCCCTGACAGATACACCATATATTTT. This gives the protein CASSPDRYTIYF.